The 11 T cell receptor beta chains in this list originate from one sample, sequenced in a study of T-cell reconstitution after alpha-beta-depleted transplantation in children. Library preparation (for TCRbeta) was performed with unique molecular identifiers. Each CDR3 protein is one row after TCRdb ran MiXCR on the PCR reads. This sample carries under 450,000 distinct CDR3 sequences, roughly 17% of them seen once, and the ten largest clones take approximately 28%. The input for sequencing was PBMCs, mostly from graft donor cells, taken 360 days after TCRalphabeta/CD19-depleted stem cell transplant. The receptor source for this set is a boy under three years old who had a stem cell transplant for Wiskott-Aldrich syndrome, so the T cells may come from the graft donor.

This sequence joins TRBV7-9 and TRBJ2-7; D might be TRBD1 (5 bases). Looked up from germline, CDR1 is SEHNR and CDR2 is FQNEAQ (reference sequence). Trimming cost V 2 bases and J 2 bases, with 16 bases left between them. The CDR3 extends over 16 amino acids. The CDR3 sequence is CASSLKAGLGAYEQYF. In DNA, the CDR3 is TGTGCCAGCAGCTTAAAGGCCGGGCTAGGGGCCTACGAGCAGTACTTC.

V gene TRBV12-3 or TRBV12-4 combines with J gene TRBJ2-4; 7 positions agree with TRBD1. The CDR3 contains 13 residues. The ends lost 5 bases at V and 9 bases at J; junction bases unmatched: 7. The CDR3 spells CASSPPTGVIQYF. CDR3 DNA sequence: TGTGCCAGCAGTCCGCCAACAGGGGTCATTCAGTACTTC.

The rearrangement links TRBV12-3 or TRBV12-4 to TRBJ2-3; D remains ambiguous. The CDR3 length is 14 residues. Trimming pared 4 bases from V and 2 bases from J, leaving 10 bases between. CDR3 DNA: TGTGCCAGCAGTTGGAAGGGATACACAGATACGCAGTATTTT. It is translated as CASSWKGYTDTQYF.

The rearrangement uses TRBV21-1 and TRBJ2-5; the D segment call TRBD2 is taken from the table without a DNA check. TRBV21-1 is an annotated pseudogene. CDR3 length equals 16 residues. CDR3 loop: CASSKGTSRSQETQYF. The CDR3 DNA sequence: TGTGCCAGCAGCAAGGGTACTAGCAGGTCCCAAGAGACCCAGTACTTC.

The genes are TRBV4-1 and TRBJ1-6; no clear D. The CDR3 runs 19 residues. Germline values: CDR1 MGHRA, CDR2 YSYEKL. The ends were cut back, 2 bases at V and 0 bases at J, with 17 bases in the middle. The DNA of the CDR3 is TGCGCCAGCAGCCAAAGCCGGCCAGCCGCCCGCTCCTATAATTCACCCCTCCACTTT. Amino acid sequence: CASSQSRPAARSYNSPLHF.

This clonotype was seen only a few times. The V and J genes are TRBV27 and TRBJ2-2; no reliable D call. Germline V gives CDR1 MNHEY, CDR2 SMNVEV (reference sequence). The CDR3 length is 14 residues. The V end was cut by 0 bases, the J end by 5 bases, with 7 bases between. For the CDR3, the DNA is TGTGCCAGCAGTTTATCGAGCCGAACCGGGGAGCTGTTTTTT. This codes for CASSLSSRTGELFF.

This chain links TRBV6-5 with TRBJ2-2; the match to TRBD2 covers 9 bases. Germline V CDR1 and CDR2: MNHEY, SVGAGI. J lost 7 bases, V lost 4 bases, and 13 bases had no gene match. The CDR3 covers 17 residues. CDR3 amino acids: CASSLASGTFRVGELFF. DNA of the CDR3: TGTGCCAGCAGTTTGGCTAGCGGGACTTTCCGGGTCGGGGAGCTGTTTTTT.

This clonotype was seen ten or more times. As DNA, the CDR3 is TGTGCCAGCAGCCAAGAACAGGGACAGTACGAGCAGTACTTC. The encoded protein is CASSQEQGQYEQYF. The rearrangement links TRBV3-1 to TRBJ2-7, with TRBD1 matching 7 bases. The germline CDR1 and CDR2 sequences are LGHDT and YNNKEL (reference sequence). The CDR3 is 14 amino acids. The junction had 3 bases not matched to a gene; V was cut back by 0 bases and J by 4 bases.

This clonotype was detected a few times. The CDR3 protein is CASMGERFLSYNEQFF. The CDR3 coding sequence is TGTGCCAGCATGGGGGAGCGGTTCCTATCCTACAATGAGCAGTTCTTC. J is TRBJ2-1 and V is TRBV6-2 or TRBV6-3; D could derive from TRBD1 or TRBD2 (5 bases each). V shed 7 bases and J shed 1 base, with 17 bases lying between them. The CDR3 extends over 16 amino acids. Germline CDR1 reads MNHEY; CDR2 reads SVGEGT.

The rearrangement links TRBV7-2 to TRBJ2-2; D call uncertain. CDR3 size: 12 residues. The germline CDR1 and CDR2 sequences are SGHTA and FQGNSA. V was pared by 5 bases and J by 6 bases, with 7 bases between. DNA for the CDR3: TGTGCCAGCAGCAATTGGGCCGGGGAGCTGTTTTTT. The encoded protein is CASSNWAGELFF.

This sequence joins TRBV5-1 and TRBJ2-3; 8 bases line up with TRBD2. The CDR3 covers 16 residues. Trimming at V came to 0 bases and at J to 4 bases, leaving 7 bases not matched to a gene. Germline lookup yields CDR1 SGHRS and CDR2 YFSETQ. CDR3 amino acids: CASSLGPGLVSDTQYF. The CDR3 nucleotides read TGCGCCAGCAGCTTGGGGCCGGGACTAGTTTCAGATACGCAGTATTTT.